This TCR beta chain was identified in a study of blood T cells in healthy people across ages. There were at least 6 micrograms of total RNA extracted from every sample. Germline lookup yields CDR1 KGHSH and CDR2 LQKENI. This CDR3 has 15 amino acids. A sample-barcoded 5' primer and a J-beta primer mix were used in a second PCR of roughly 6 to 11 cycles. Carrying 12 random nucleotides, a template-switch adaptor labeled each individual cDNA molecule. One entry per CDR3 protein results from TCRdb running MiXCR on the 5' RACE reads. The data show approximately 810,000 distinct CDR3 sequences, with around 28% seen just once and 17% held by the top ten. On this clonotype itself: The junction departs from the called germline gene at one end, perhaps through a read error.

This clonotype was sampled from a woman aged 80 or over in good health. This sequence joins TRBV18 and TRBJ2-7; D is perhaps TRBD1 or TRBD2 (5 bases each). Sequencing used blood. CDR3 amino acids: CASPPTEGTYNEQYF. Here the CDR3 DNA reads TGTGCCAGCCCACCAACCGAGGGGACCTACAATGAGCAGTACTTC.